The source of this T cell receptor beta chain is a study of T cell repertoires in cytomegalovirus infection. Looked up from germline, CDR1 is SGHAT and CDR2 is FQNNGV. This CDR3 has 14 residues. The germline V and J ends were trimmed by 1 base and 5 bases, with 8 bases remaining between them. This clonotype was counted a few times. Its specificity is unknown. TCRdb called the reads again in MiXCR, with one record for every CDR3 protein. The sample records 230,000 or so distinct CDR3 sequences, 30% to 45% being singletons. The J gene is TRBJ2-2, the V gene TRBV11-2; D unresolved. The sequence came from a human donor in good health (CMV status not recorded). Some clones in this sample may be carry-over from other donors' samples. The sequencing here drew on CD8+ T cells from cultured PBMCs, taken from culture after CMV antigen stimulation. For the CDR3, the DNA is TGTGCCAGCAGCTTAGTTCAGGTGACCGGGGAGCTGTTTTTT. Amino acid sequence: CASSLVQVTGELFF.